Below are 25 T cell receptor beta chains sequenced from a single sample in a study of T cells after yellow fever vaccination. MiXCR, applied by TCRdb to the 5' RACE reads, yields one record per CDR3 protein. The sample lists about 370,000 distinct CDR3 sequences, around a tenth occurring once. Here the sequenced sample was PBMCs, taken on the day of the first yellow fever vaccination. The origin of the receptors is a man aged 18 to 35 who received the YFV17D yellow fever vaccine.

The chain couples TRBV6-1 to TRBJ2-7; D gene uncertain. The V and J ends lost 1 base and 3 bases respectively, with 4 bases between them. The CDR3 totals 12 residues. Per germline, CDR1 MNHNS and CDR2 SASEGT. CDR3 sequence reads: CASSEVGYEQYV. CDR3 sequence (DNA): TGTGCCAGCAGTGAAGTAGGCTACGAGCAGTACGTC.

The chain uses TRBV5-5 and TRBJ2-5; D gene ambiguous. V was cut by 2 bases and J by 12 bases, with 11 bases left in between. Germline V gene sequence: CDR1 SGHKS, CDR2 YYEKEE (reference sequence). The CDR3 spans 11 residues. DNA for the CDR3: TGTGCCAGCAGCTTTTCCAGCTACGAGTACTTC. This translates into CASSFSSYEYF.

The sample holds a few counts of this clonotype. The V call is TRBV11-2, the J call TRBJ2-7; 9 bases line up with TRBD1. The germline V gene encodes CDR1 SGHAT and CDR2 FQNNGV. The V segment lost 0 bases and the J segment 3 bases; nucleotides outside the gene matches: 3. CDR3 length: 15 amino acids. This chain's CDR3 is CASSLDRTGVYEQYF. The DNA for the CDR3 is TGTGCCAGCAGCTTAGACAGGACAGGGGTCTACGAGCAGTACTTC.

This clonotype was counted many times. The gene calls are TRBV5-1 and TRBJ1-5; possible D gene TRBD1, 6 bases. Looked up from germline, CDR1 is SGHRS and CDR2 is YFSETQ. This CDR3 spans 15 amino acids. The V gene lost 1 base and the J gene lost 5 bases, with 13 bases spanning the gap. This CDR3 reads CASSLFSGVDQPQHF. CDR3 DNA: TGCGCCAGCAGCTTGTTCTCAGGGGTCGATCAGCCCCAGCATTTT.

This clonotype turned up a few times. The chain employs TRBV4-3 and TRBJ2-3; 13 nucleotides align to TRBD2. CDR3 length equals 17 residues. The germline V gene encodes CDR1 LGHNA and CDR2 YSLEER. Trimming took 1 base from V and 5 from J; bases not matched to a gene: 6. This chain's CDR3 is CASSQGTSGGAIDTQYF. The CDR3 DNA reads as TGCGCCAGCAGCCAAGGAACTAGCGGGGGGGCGATAGATACGCAGTATTTT.

This clonotype was counted a few times. This chain uses TRBV27 with TRBJ1-2; weak D call: TRBD1 (5 bases). Germline-derived CDR1 and CDR2 are MNHEY and SMNVEV (reference sequence). The CDR3 is 13 amino acids. Trimming left V 5 bases short and J 4 bases short, with 11 bases between. In DNA form, the CDR3 reads TGTGCCAGCAGTCCGCTGACAGCCTATGGCTACACCTTC. Protein product: CASSPLTAYGYTF.

This CDR3 is CASSQRGIFNSPLHF. CDR3 nucleotide sequence: TGCGCCAGCAGCCAACGAGGGATTTTTAATTCACCCCTCCACTTT. The chain carries TRBV4-1 and TRBJ1-6; D unresolved. The germline V and J ends were trimmed by 2 bases and 6 bases, with 11 bases remaining between them. Germline V gene data show CDR1 as MGHRA and CDR2 as YSYEKL. The CDR3 runs to 15 residues.

J is TRBJ1-1 and V is TRBV6-2 or TRBV6-3; D gene uncertain. V dropped 7 bases and J dropped 5 bases, with 14 bases sitting between them. Germline V gene lookup returns CDR1 MNHEY and CDR2 SVGEGT. There are 13 residues in the CDR3. CDR3 nucleotide sequence: TGTGCCAGCACCTCCGGACTCGGAACTGAAGCTTTCTTT. This translates into CASTSGLGTEAFF.

The CDR3 DNA reads as TGTGCCAGTGGGGGGAATCAGCCCCAGCATTTT. This codes for CASGGNQPQHF. This chain connects TRBV19 to TRBJ1-5; maybe TRBD1 (5 bases). CDR3 length equals 11 residues. Germline V gives CDR1 LNHDA, CDR2 SQIVND (reference sequence). V lost 8 bases and J 4 bases, leaving 6 bases between the germline ends.

This chain joins TRBV18 and TRBJ2-5; 9 nucleotides match TRBD1. This CDR3 has 15 amino acids. Germline CDR1 is KGHSH and CDR2 is LQKENI. V was clipped by 4 bases and J by 5 bases; unmatched bases: 8. CDR3 sequence (DNA): TGTGCCAGCTCACGACAGACAGGGGGTCAGGAGACCCAGTACTTC. It yields the protein CASSRQTGGQETQYF.

The chain carries TRBV12-3 or TRBV12-4 and TRBJ2-3; D call uncertain. This CDR3 has 14 residues. The germline V and J ends were trimmed by 6 bases and 0 bases, with 10 bases remaining between them. The CDR3 bases are TGTGCCAGCAGCCTTAGCCGAAGCACAGATACGCAGTATTTT. Its protein product is CASSLSRSTDTQYF.

This clonotype was observed many times. The rearrangement links TRBV7-9 to TRBJ2-5; TRBD1 might be the D (5 bases). The germline V and J ends were trimmed by 3 bases and 4 bases, with 9 bases remaining between them. The CDR3 runs 13 residues. Germline V CDR1 and CDR2: SEHNR, FQNEAQ (reference sequence). The CDR3 protein is CASSLQGAETQYF. CDR3 coding DNA: TGTGCCAGCAGCTTGCAGGGTGCAGAGACCCAGTACTTC.

This clonotype showed up just a few times. The CDR3 spells CASSQGSAGGSGANVLTF. In nucleotides, the CDR3 is TGCGCCAGCAGCCAAGGTTCCGCTGGGGGCTCTGGGGCCAACGTCCTGACTTTC. The chain has TRBV4-3 and TRBJ2-6; D may correspond to TRBD1 or TRBD2 (5 bases each). Trimming left V 1 base short and J 0 bases short, with 13 bases between. This CDR3 spans 18 amino acids. The germline gives CDR1 LGHNA, CDR2 YSLEER.

The chain is built from TRBV29-1 and TRBJ2-5; D assignment may be TRBD1 or TRBD2 (5 bases each). CDR3 length equals 14 residues. In germline, CDR1 is SQVTM, CDR2 ANQGSEA. The V gene lost 4 bases and the J gene lost 2 bases, with 14 bases spanning the gap. CDR3 residues: CSVVYRGVQETQYF. The CDR3 DNA is TGCAGCGTTGTCTACCGAGGGGTACAAGAGACCCAGTACTTC.

The rearrangement uses TRBV7-2 and TRBJ2-1, with D unclear. CDR1 is SGHTA and CDR2 is FQGNSA in the germline V gene. The CDR3 extends over 16 amino acids. V was trimmed by 2 bases and J by 4 bases, leaving 15 bases between them. CDR3 sequence: CASSLFGRLTYNEQFF. The DNA of the CDR3 is TGTGCCAGCAGCTTATTTGGCCGGCTAACTTACAATGAGCAGTTCTTC. Supplemented by reference TRBV7-2 and TRBJ2-1, the full variable domain reads GAGVSQSPSNKVTEKGKDVELRCDPISGHTALYWYRQSLGQGLEFLIYFQGNSAPDKSGLPSDRFSAERTGGSVSTLTIQRTQQEDSAVYLCASSLFGRLTYNEQFFGPGTRLTVL.

In this sample, this clonotype turned up a few times. V is TRBV6-2 or TRBV6-3 and J is TRBJ1-1, with a possible D match to TRBD1 (6 bases). Germline V gene data show CDR1 as MNHEY and CDR2 as SVGEGT. This CDR3 is 14 amino acids long. V was clipped by 4 bases and J by 5 bases, with 14 bases between them. The CDR3: CASSWEQGVTEAFF. In DNA, the CDR3 is TGTGCCAGCAGTTGGGAACAGGGAGTTACTGAAGCTTTCTTT.

About this clonotype itself: The junction shows a germline mismatch at one end, possibly a read error. The CDR3 DNA is TGTGCCAGCACCCTGACAGGGAACACTGAAGCTCTCTTT. Encoded protein: CASTLTGNTEALF. The chain has TRBV3-1 and TRBJ1-1; 7 bases match TRBD1. This CDR3 is built from 13 residues. The germline gives CDR1 LGHDT, CDR2 YNNKEL (reference sequence).

This clonotype was picked up a small number of times. The chain combines TRBV28 with TRBJ2-7, with 8 bases fitting TRBD2. This CDR3 is built from 14 residues. V trimming: 5 bases; J trimming: 1 base; junction bases outside the gene matches: 4. The germline V gene encodes CDR1 MDHEN and CDR2 SYDVKM. The CDR3 loop is CASSPGGASYEQYV. In nucleotides, the CDR3 is TGTGCCAGCAGTCCGGGGGGGGCTTCCTACGAGCAGTACGTC.

This chain links TRBV20-1 with TRBJ2-7; the D call may be TRBD1 or TRBD2 (6 bases each). The V gene lost 6 bases and the J gene lost 5 bases, with 23 bases spanning the gap. Germline V gene data show CDR1 as DFQATT and CDR2 as SNEGSKA (reference sequence). CDR3 length: 15 residues. Here the CDR3 reads CSAEGEDSRRDEQYF. The CDR3, as DNA: TGCAGTGCCGAGGGTGAGGACAGCCGGAGGGACGAGCAGTACTTC.

This chain links TRBV6-1 with TRBJ2-7; 14 bases are shared with TRBD2. Germline V gene sequence: CDR1 MNHNS, CDR2 SASEGT. V lost 6 bases, J lost 5 bases, and 3 bases stayed unmatched. The CDR3 has 14 amino acids. In DNA form, the CDR3 reads TGTGCCAGCAGCGGGACTAGCGGGGGCCACGAGCAGTACTTC. Its protein is CASSGTSGGHEQYF.

This clonotype occurred a few times. The chain couples TRBV6-1 to TRBJ2-7; tentatively, D is TRBD2 (5 bases). The germline V gene has CDR1 MNHNS and CDR2 SASEGT. CDR3 length: 19 residues. V shed 6 bases and J shed 2 bases, with 29 bases lying between them. The CDR3 region is CASSLVRAAWRNGAYEQYV. The CDR3 region has the DNA TGTGCCAGCAGCCTAGTTCGTGCCGCGTGGAGGAACGGCGCCTACGAGCAGTACGTC.

V usage is TRBV20-1 and J usage is TRBJ2-7; 12 bases line up with TRBD2. The CDR3 runs 17 residues. V lost 0 bases and J lost 0; bases outside the gene matches: 6. Per germline, CDR1 DFQATT and CDR2 SNEGSKA (reference sequence). The CDR3 region is CSARDWASGGASYEQYF. CDR3 coding DNA: TGCAGTGCTAGAGATTGGGCTAGCGGGGGGGCCTCCTACGAGCAGTACTTC.

J is TRBJ2-7 and V is TRBV7-2; D may be TRBD2 (6 bases). V was clipped by 8 bases and J by 2 bases, with 16 bases between them. Germline loops: CDR1 SGHTA, CDR2 FQGNSA. The CDR3 is 14 residues long. CDR3 in amino acids: CASQGRRGPYEQYF. The CDR3 coding sequence is TGTGCCAGCCAGGGTAGGAGGGGTCCCTACGAGCAGTACTTC.

This clonotype was seen at least ten times. V usage is TRBV5-1 and J usage is TRBJ1-5, with D possibly matching TRBD1 (5 bases). The germline CDR1 and CDR2 sequences are SGHRS and YFSETQ. Trimming pared 0 bases from V and 7 bases from J, leaving 14 bases between. This CDR3 region has 15 residues. For the CDR3, the DNA is TGCGCCAGCAGCTTGGGGGACGTAAACGGGCAGCCCCAGCATTTT. It encodes CASSLGDVNGQPQHF.

The CDR3: CASSYEPSRPLRETQYF. The CDR3 nucleotides are TGTGCCAGCAGTTACGAGCCTTCTCGGCCCCTGAGAGAGACCCAGTACTTC. This sequence joins TRBV6-2 or TRBV6-3 and TRBJ2-5; D gene unclear. Deletions cut 2 bases from V and 4 bases from J, with 20 bases between. The CDR3 runs to 17 residues. Germline-derived CDR1 and CDR2 are MNHEY and SVGEGT.